This TCR beta chain is from a study of tumor-infiltrating lymphocytes in primary liver carcinoma. CDR1 and CDR2 from the germline V gene are MDHEN and SYDVKM. This CDR3 is 14 amino acids long. Synthesis of TCR beta cDNA was carried out from 450 to 650 ng total RNA with a constant-region primer. Libraries covering TCR beta were generated through three nested multiplex PCR rounds (using a slightly modified ARM-PCR). Each of the first two PCR rounds ran roughly 10 cycles with TRBV1-TRBV30 forward and C-beta reverse primers. Using its own MiXCR run on the multiplex PCR reads, TCRdb lists one record per CDR3 protein. The data hold approximately 340,000 distinct CDR3 sequences, with less than 70% observed a single time. With regard to this clonotype: Sequence at one end of the junction differs from germline and may be a read error.

Germline DNA was also extracted, and blood RNA derived from unsorted whole blood. Sequenced: peripheral blood. The sequence came from a man aged 40-49 years with primary liver carcinoma and hepatitis B virus infection. The chain is built from TRBV28 and TRBJ2-7; no firm D call. The CDR3 loop reads CASTLDDFSYEQYF. CDR3 in DNA: TGTGCCAGCACTTTAGACGATTTCTCCTACGAGCAGTACTTC.